This T cell receptor (beta chain) stems from a study of blood T cells in healthy people across ages. V was pared by 0 bases and J by 1 base, with 10 bases between. There are 14 residues in the CDR3. The germline V gene encodes CDR1 DFQATT and CDR2 SNEGSKA (reference sequence). A J-beta primer mix and a sample-barcoded 5' primer were used in a second PCR of about 6 to 12 cycles. TCRdb recomputed calls from the 5' RACE reads with MiXCR, one row per CDR3 protein. The sample has around 990,000 distinct CDR3 sequences; around two fifths are singletons. The TCR comes from a man aged 18 to 30 in good health. This chain links TRBV20-1 with TRBJ2-7, with D tentatively TRBD1 (5 bases). What was sequenced was blood. CDR3 sequence: CSARDRVQSYEQYF. DNA for the CDR3: TGCAGTGCTAGAGACAGGGTTCAATCCTACGAGCAGTACTTC.